The 29 T cell receptor beta chains reported below all come from one sample, sequenced in a study of cytomegalovirus exposure and HLA in healthy donors (dated by TCRdb to between 2016 and 2019). Libraries came from the immunoSEQ multiplex PCR assay. For the multiplex PCR, a mixture combining 60 forward primers for TCR Vbeta segments and 13 reverse primers for TCR Jbeta segments was used. Here the immuneACCESS table is served through TCRdb, limited to in-frame sequences with V and J called. Missing clones are a known gap in these copies; in checked studies unresolved V genes cover under half, and the rest lacks a known reason. This sample gives over 150,000 clones in total; roughly 87% of them show up just once. The ten largest clones represent more than 0.7% of the sample. The sample taken for sequencing was PBMCs. Receptor source: a woman in her 30s in good health and CMV-seronegative.

The chain has TRBV5-1 and TRBJ2-7; 11 bases fit TRBD2. V lost 1 base to trimming and J lost 3 bases; unmatched junction nucleotides: 6. The CDR3 spans 16 residues. Germline V gene lookup returns CDR1 SGHRS and CDR2 YFSETQ. CDR3 sequence: CASSLWIGTSGYEQYF. The CDR3 DNA follows: TGCGCCAGCAGCTTGTGGATAGGGACTAGCGGCTACGAGCAGTACTTC.

This sequence joins TRBV7-8 and TRBJ2-1; unclear D gene. This CDR3 has 13 amino acids. In germline, CDR1 is SGHVS, CDR2 FQNEAQ. Trimming took off 5 bases at V and 9 bases at J, with 14 bases between the two ends. CDR3 coding DNA: TGTGCCAGCAGCGCCGGTTTGCTCCGTGAGCAGTTCTTC. It codes for CASSAGLLREQFF.

The chain joins TRBV2 to TRBJ1-2, with TRBD1 identical over 7 bases. In germline, CDR1 is SNHLY, CDR2 FYNNEI. The CDR3 runs 14 residues. V was clipped by 6 bases and J by 2 bases; unmatched bases: 6. CDR3 loop: CASREGQLNYGYTF. DNA for the CDR3: TGTGCCAGCAGGGAGGGACAGTTAAACTATGGCTACACCTTC.

V gene TRBV29-1 combines with J gene TRBJ1-2; D remains ambiguous. Trimming shortened V by 7 bases and J by 8 bases, and 20 bases separated the two germline ends. Germline lookup yields CDR1 SQVTM and CDR2 ANQGSEA. CDR3 length equals 13 residues. The CDR3 DNA follows: TGCAGCGCCATGACGCCGGGATTTCAGGGCTACACCTTC. Translation: CSAMTPGFQGYTF.

This clone was detected only once. The genes are TRBV18 and TRBJ2-7, with 7 bases fitting TRBD1. Germline V lookup: CDR1 KGHSH, CDR2 LQKENI. The length of the CDR3 is 14 residues. V lost 2 bases and J lost 6; bases outside the gene matches: 7. CDR3 residues: CASSPDRVFAEQYF. CDR3 nucleotides: TGTGCCAGCTCACCAGACAGGGTATTCGCCGAGCAGTACTTC.

V is TRBV9 and J is TRBJ1-3, with 7 bases that match TRBD1. The CDR3 covers 16 residues. V lost 3 bases to trimming and J lost 0 bases; unmatched junction nucleotides: 6. Germline V lookup: CDR1 SGDLS, CDR2 YYNGEE. The CDR3 protein is CASSGGQTSSGNTIYF. The DNA of the CDR3 is TGTGCCAGCAGCGGGGGACAGACGAGCTCTGGAAACACCATATATTTT.

The V and J genes are TRBV9 and TRBJ1-1; D unclear. This CDR3 is built from 14 residues. With 3 bases removed from V and 1 base from J, the gap between germline ends came to 10 bases. Germline-derived CDR1 and CDR2 are SGDLS and YYNGEE. The CDR3 region has the DNA TGTGCCAGCAGCGAAGGGAGGGAGAACACTGAAGCTTTCTTT. It specifies CASSEGRENTEAFF.

V gene TRBV2 combines with J gene TRBJ2-7, with 9 bases identical to TRBD1. Germline V gives CDR1 SNHLY, CDR2 FYNNEI. Trimming took 10 bases from V and 3 from J; bases not matched to a gene: 22. The CDR3 covers 18 residues. CDR3 DNA: TGTGCCACCTTAAATTTGACCGGGACAGGGTTAGGCCACTACGAGCAGTACTTC. Its protein is CATLNLTGTGLGHYEQYF.

This chain joins TRBV18 and TRBJ2-7; 11 bases line up with TRBD2. This CDR3 spans 14 amino acids. CDR1 is KGHSH and CDR2 is LQKENI in the germline V gene. The trim removed 4 bases at V and 6 bases at J, leaving 5 bases unmatched. In nucleotides, the CDR3 is TGTGCCAGCTCACAGGTAGCGGGAGGGGCCGAGCAGTACTTC. Amino acid sequence: CASSQVAGGAEQYF.

The table lists this clone with a few counts. This chain links TRBV5-1 with TRBJ1-1, with D unresolved. Trimming stripped 5 bases from V and 2 bases from J, with 10 bases between. From germline, CDR1 is SGHRS and CDR2 YFSETQ. The CDR3 totals 13 residues. CDR3 DNA: TGCGCCAGCAGGTTCACAGTAAACACTGAAGCTTTCTTT. Encoded protein: CASRFTVNTEAFF.

This clone was observed a handful of times. V usage is TRBV7-9 and J usage is TRBJ1-1, with D possibly being TRBD1 (5 bases). V was pared by 4 bases and J by 2 bases, with 11 bases between. Germline V CDR1 and CDR2: SEHNR, FQNEAQ (reference sequence). This CDR3 contains 14 residues. The CDR3 DNA reads as TGTGCCAGCAGCTCCTCAGGGAAAAACACTGAAGCTTTCTTT. This gives the protein CASSSSGKNTEAFF.

The genes are TRBV5-1 and TRBJ1-1; D is possibly TRBD1 (5 bases). From germline, CDR1 is SGHRS and CDR2 YFSETQ. This CDR3 spans 15 amino acids. V shed 4 bases and J shed 1 base, with 14 bases lying between them. The CDR3 DNA reads as TGCGCCAGCAGCGATGGGGGAGGGACGAACACTGAAGCTTTCTTT. It is translated as CASSDGGGTNTEAFF.

The chain combines TRBV2 with TRBJ2-7, with TRBD2 identical over 12 bases. J was trimmed by 3 bases and V by 6 bases; bases with no gene match: 6. Germline CDR1 SNHLY, CDR2 FYNNEI. The CDR3 spans 15 residues. The CDR3 reads CASRTSSGRVYEQYF. The CDR3 DNA is TGTGCCAGCAGAACCTCTAGCGGGAGGGTCTACGAGCAGTACTTC.

The CDR3 DNA reads as TGTGCCAGCAGTGAATTCCCCCACTCTCAATGGGAGACCCAGTACTTC. Amino acid sequence: CASSEFPHSQWETQYF. The rearrangement uses TRBV2 and TRBJ2-5; D is unclear. Germline CDR1 SNHLY, CDR2 FYNNEI. This CDR3 has 16 amino acids. Trimming left V 2 bases short and J 5 bases short, with 18 bases between.

This clone has a single count. The V and J genes are TRBV7-7 and TRBJ2-5; 12 nucleotides line up with TRBD1. V lost 5 bases and J lost 5; bases outside the gene matches: 6. The CDR3 totals 15 residues. Germline assignment: CDR1 SSHAT and CDR2 FNYEAQ (reference sequence). In nucleotides, the CDR3 is TGTGCCAGCAGCCGGGACAGGGGGCTAACGGAGACCCAGTACTTC. This codes for CASSRDRGLTETQYF.

This clone was found a few times. This chain connects TRBV4-1 to TRBJ1-1, with unresolved D. Germline V CDR1 and CDR2: MGHRA, YSYEKL. Trimming removed 3 bases at V and 5 bases at J, with 7 bases between. CDR3 length equals 12 residues. CDR3 bases: TGCGCCAGCAGCCATCCTTCTACTGAAGCTTTCTTT. It codes for CASSHPSTEAFF.

The rearrangement joins TRBV6-1 to TRBJ2-6; TRBD1 matches at 8 bases. The trim removed 2 bases at V and 2 bases at J, leaving 8 bases unmatched. This CDR3 comprises 18 residues. Germline V gene lookup returns CDR1 MNHNS and CDR2 SASEGT. CDR3 protein: CASSETDRVRTGANVLTF. As DNA, the CDR3 is TGTGCCAGCAGTGAAACGGACAGGGTCAGGACTGGGGCCAACGTCCTGACTTTC.

The chain combines TRBV19 with TRBJ1-5; 8 positions match TRBD1. The CDR3 sequence is 15 residues long. The V gene end was trimmed by 7 bases and the J gene end by 7 bases; junction bases not matched to a gene: 12. CDR1 is LNHDA and CDR2 is SQIVND in the germline V gene (reference sequence). The CDR3 DNA sequence: TGTGCCAGTACCCTCCTCGGACAGGGCGACCAGCCCCAGCATTTT. Its translation: CASTLLGQGDQPQHF.

The rearrangement links TRBV18 to TRBJ2-3; weak D call: TRBD2 (6 bases). CDR3 size: 13 residues. Between the trimmed V and J ends, which lost 0 bases and 14 bases, there was a span of 15 bases. CDR1 is KGHSH and CDR2 is LQKENI in the germline V gene. CDR3: CASSPPEGVRAYF. In DNA, the CDR3 is TGTGCCAGCTCACCACCGGAGGGAGTTCGGGCGTATTTT.

The chain is built from TRBV7-2 and TRBJ1-2, with TRBD1 matching over 10 bases. V gave up 3 bases and J gave up 4 bases; unmatched junction bases: 14. Germline V gene data show CDR1 as SGHTA and CDR2 as FQGNSA. The CDR3 has 18 amino acids. This chain's CDR3 is CASSFAGTGALRSYGYTF. As DNA, the CDR3 is TGTGCCAGCAGCTTCGCCGGGACAGGGGCCCTCCGCTCCTATGGCTACACCTTC. Based on the CDR3 plus reference TRBV7-2 and TRBJ1-2, the full variable domain is GAGVSQSPSNKVTEKGKDVELRCDPISGHTALYWYRQSLGQGLEFLIYFQGNSAPDKSGLPSDRFSAERTGGSVSTLTIQRTQQEDSAVYLCASSFAGTGALRSYGYTFGSGTRLTVV.

The chain joins TRBV6-5 to TRBJ1-2; 9 bases map to TRBD1. The V and J ends lost 6 bases and 7 bases, in that order; junction bases with no gene match: 12. CDR1 and CDR2 (germline): MNHEY, SVGAGI. The CDR3 extends over 15 amino acids. Here the CDR3 DNA reads TGTGCCAGCAGATATGATGGACAGGGGATTGGTGGCTACACCTTC. Amino acid sequence: CASRYDGQGIGGYTF.

The chain joins TRBV30 to TRBJ1-2; 8 positions agree with TRBD1. The CDR3 totals 14 residues. V shed 0 bases, J shed 4 bases, and the junction held 4 bases outside the gene matches. The germline CDR1 and CDR2 sequences are GTSNPN and SVGIG (reference sequence). CDR3: CAWSVQGQGYGYTF. Here the CDR3 DNA reads TGTGCCTGGAGTGTACAAGGACAGGGCTATGGCTACACCTTC. Filled out from reference TRBV30 and TRBJ1-2, the complete variable domain reads SQTIHQWPATLVQPVGSPLSLECTVEGTSNPNLYWYRQAAGRGLQLLFYSVGIGQISSEVPQNLSASRPQDRQFILSSKKLLLSDSGFYLCAWSVQGQGYGYTFGSGTRLTVV.

The chain links TRBV19 to TRBJ2-1; D is possibly TRBD2 (6 bases). Germline V CDR1 and CDR2: LNHDA, SQIVND (reference sequence). Deletions cut 3 bases from V and 9 bases from J, with 18 bases between. The CDR3 is 15 amino acids. This CDR3 is CASSISGTYLTEQFF. CDR3 DNA: TGTGCCAGTAGTATCTCCGGGACTTACCTAACTGAGCAGTTCTTC.

The chain has TRBV18 and TRBJ2-1, with D maybe TRBD1 (6 bases). Germline-derived CDR1 and CDR2 are KGHSH and LQKENI. The CDR3 has 15 amino acids. V was cut by 3 bases and J by 5 bases, with 14 bases left in between. CDR3 sequence reads: CASSPVGTGNNEQFF. The CDR3, as DNA: TGTGCCAGCTCACCGGTGGGTACAGGGAACAATGAGCAGTTCTTC.

This sequence joins TRBV15 and TRBJ2-3; TRBD1 might be the D (6 bases). The CDR3 is 16 amino acids. Deletions cut 1 base from V and 2 bases from J, with 13 bases between. Germline CDR1 reads LNHNV; CDR2 reads YYDKDF (reference sequence). The CDR3, as DNA: TGTGCCACCAGCAGAGGGGGCGACAGGCCCACAGATACGCAGTATTTT. Amino acids: CATSRGGDRPTDTQYF.

The chain employs TRBV28 and TRBJ1-3, with TRBD1 matching over 10 bases. V gave up 5 bases and J gave up 2 bases; unmatched junction bases: 3. The CDR3 loop spans 15 amino acids. Germline V gives CDR1 MDHEN, CDR2 SYDVKM. The CDR3 is CASSPGTGAGNTIYF. The CDR3 nucleotides read TGTGCCAGCAGTCCCGGGACAGGGGCTGGAAACACCATATATTTT.

V and J are TRBV18 and TRBJ2-6; D uncertain. Per the germline V gene, CDR1 is KGHSH and CDR2 is LQKENI. Trimming left V 2 bases short and J 1 base short, with 12 bases between. The CDR3 sequence is 17 residues long. CDR3 in DNA: TGTGCCAGCTCACCAGGTACACCTTTTTCTGGGGCCAACGTCCTGACTTTC. Protein product: CASSPGTPFSGANVLTF. Filled out from reference TRBV18 and TRBJ2-6, the complete variable domain reads NAGVMQNPRHLVRRRGQEARLRCSPMKGHSHVYWYRQLPEEGLKFMVYLQKENIIDESGMPKERFSAEFPKEGPSILRIQQVVRGDSAAYFCASSPGTPFSGANVLTFGAGSRLTVL.

To note about this clone: One junction end disagrees with the germline gene, perhaps due to a read error. The same CDR3 arises from other DNA sequences in this sample as well. The rearrangement uses TRBV4-1 and TRBJ2-7; 9 bases are a match to TRBD1. The CDR3 contains 15 residues. Germline V gene sequence: CDR1 MGHRA, CDR2 YSYEKL. CDR3 protein: CASSQGTGIPYEQYF. The CDR3, as DNA: TGCGCTAGCAGCCAGGGGACAGGGATCCCCTACGAGCAGTACTTC.

The gene calls are TRBV5-1 and TRBJ2-5, with 14 nucleotides matching TRBD2. Germline values: CDR1 SGHRS, CDR2 YFSETQ. V dropped 3 bases and J dropped 11; count of bases not matched to a gene: 6. CDR3 length: 14 residues. The CDR3 loop is CASSWGGLAGEQYF. The CDR3 nucleotides are TGCGCCAGCAGCTGGGGGGGACTAGCGGGAGAGCAGTACTTC.